What follows is one TCR beta chain and its context. The sample comes from a study of blood T cell repertoires in COVID-19. Study details: T cells, B-cell-depleted T cells, or PBMCs supplied cDNA or gDNA.

V was trimmed by 1 base and J by 0 bases, leaving 6 bases between them. Per the germline V gene, CDR1 is GTSNPN and CDR2 is SVGIG (reference sequence). The CDR3 spans 13 residues. As originally analysed: Amplification with reference gene primers provided the estimates of nucleated cell counts. Clones were read by immunoSEQ multiplex PCR, and TCRdb kept only the in-frame ones, dropping some. That table supplies the V and J calls and clone size; D and trimming were determined from the DNA. Among about 75,000 clones listed, roughly 87% were seen once. The sequence derives from a woman between 45 and 65 years old with acute or convalescent COVID-19. What was sequenced was peripheral blood. This chain links TRBV30 with TRBJ2-5, with D perhaps TRBD2 (5 bases). CDR3 sequence reads: CAWSGSDQETQYF. The DNA for the CDR3 is TGTGCCTGGAGTGGTAGCGACCAAGAGACCCAGTACTTC.